The TCR beta chain under discussion was sequenced for a study of shared clonotypes between healthy human individuals. Across the whole study: Donor ages ranged 18 to 49 years: two women, three men. Study outcomes and limitations: Only blood was sampled; tissue repertoires likely differ. An effect of sequencing depth on clonotype sharing among donors was expected.

Donors comprised healthy HIV-negative adults lacking recent acute infections or vaccinations. A remark on this clone: The antigen remains undetermined.

CDR3 length equals 15 residues. CDR1 is LNHDA, CDR2 SQIVND, per germline (reference sequence). The ends lost 6 bases at V and 3 bases at J; junction bases unmatched: 8. Measured with immunoSEQ multiplex PCR; TCRdb has only the in-frame clones, and not every one. The sample lists some 900,000 clones, approximately 76% seen once, with approximately 1.5% in the top ten. This sequence was found in a man between 18 and 29 years old in good health. The chain couples TRBV19 to TRBJ2-7, with 10 bases lining up with TRBD1. Sequenced: memory CD4+ T cells sorted from blood. Subset here: CD45RA-negative fraction. The CDR3 DNA follows: TGTGCCAGTAGAACTCAGGGACAGGGGTTCTACGAGCAGTACTTC. It is translated as CASRTQGQGFYEQYF.